The rows below give T cell receptor beta chains drawn from one sample of a study of T cells in Graves' hyperthyroidism and ophthalmopathy. Each CDR3 protein is one row after TCRdb ran MiXCR on the multiplex PCR reads. The table records more than 650,000 distinct CDR3 sequences, about 14% of them present only once. Sequenced: blood. The source is a woman in her late teens or twenties with Graves' hyperthyroidism. Each CDR3 is given with its conserved first and last residue. A D gene is named only where the DNA matches it firmly. Rows give clone size only sometimes, using once, few, many, or a class for an expanded clone.

CDR3: CASSEGTARNNSPLHF
DNA: TGCGCCAGCAGCGAAGGGACAGCCCGGAACAATTCACCCCTCCACTTT
size: many
D: TRBD1
J: TRBJ1-6
V: TRBV5-1

CDR3: CASTQPAGGRLGDSYNEQFF
DNA: TGTGCCAGTACCCAGCCGGCGGGGGGGAGGTTAGGAGACTCCTACAATGAGCAGTTCTTC
size: few
D: TRBD2
J: TRBJ2-1
V: TRBV19

CDR3: CASSITGGIKNEQFF
DNA: TGTGCCAGTAGTATTACTGGCGGAATCAAGAATGAGCAGTTCTTC
size: -
D: -
J: TRBJ2-1
V: TRBV19

CDR3: CASSPLAGGNYTQYF
DNA: TGTGCCAGCTCCCCTCTAGCGGGAGGAAATTATACGCAGTATTTT
size: -
D: TRBD2
J: TRBJ2-3
V: TRBV7-9

CDR3: CASSPSGTSAFF
DNA: TGTGCCAGCAGTCCCTCCGGGACTTCTGCTTTCTTT
size: few
D: -
J: TRBJ1-1
V: TRBV6-2/TRBV6-3

CDR3: CASSPQVGTEAFF
DNA: TGTGCCAGCAGCCCCCAGGTCGGAACTGAAGCTTTCTTT
size: many
D: -
J: TRBJ1-1
V: TRBV9

CDR3: CASSLERGAGTEAFF
DNA: TGTGCCAGCAGCTTGGAGAGGGGCGCGGGAACTGAAGCTTTCTTT
size: few
D: -
J: TRBJ1-1
V: TRBV5-4

CDR3: CASSLAMAAGNQPQHF
DNA: TGTGCCAGCAGTTTAGCTATGGCAGCGGGCAATCAGCCCCAGCATTTT
size: many
D: -
J: TRBJ1-5
V: TRBV12-3/TRBV12-4

CDR3: CASSEAGDDEQYF
DNA: TGTGCCAGCAGCGAGGCGGGAGACGACGAGCAGTACTTC
size: few
D: TRBD2
J: TRBJ2-7
V: TRBV9

CDR3: CASLERERLKGYTF
DNA: TGTGCCTCACTTGAAAGGGAAAGGTTGAAAGGCTACACCTTC
size: many
D: -
J: TRBJ1-2
V: TRBV30

CDR3: CSVQGVVKGGERYF
DNA: TGCAGCGTCCAAGGGGTCGTGAAGGGGGGTGAGCGGTACTTC
size: few
D: -
J: TRBJ2-7
V: TRBV29-1

CDR3: CASSLARNNEQFF
DNA: TGTGCCAGCAGCTTAGCCCGAAACAATGAGCAGTTCTTC
size: few
D: -
J: TRBJ2-1
V: TRBV7-9

CDR3: CASSITGHGYEQYF
DNA: TGCGCCAGCAGCATCACGGGACACGGCTACGAGCAGTACTTC
size: -
D: -
J: TRBJ2-7
V: TRBV5-1

CDR3: CASSRIGEYGYTF
DNA: TGCGCCAGCAGCCGAATCGGGGAATATGGCTACACCTTC
size: many
D: -
J: TRBJ1-2
V: TRBV5-1

CDR3: CASSPPRAGLADISYNEQFF
DNA: TGTGCCAGCAGTCCGCCAAGGGCAGGCCTAGCGGACATTTCTTACAATGAGCAGTTCTTC
size: many
D: TRBD2
J: TRBJ2-1
V: TRBV27

CDR3: CSARVGWREGTEAFF
DNA: TGCAGTGCTAGAGTGGGGTGGAGGGAGGGAACTGAAGCTTTCTTT
size: few
D: -
J: TRBJ1-1
V: TRBV20-1

CDR3: CASSFSGSYYQETQYF
DNA: TGTGCCAGCAGTTTTTCTGGCAGTTACTACCAAGAGACCCAGTACTTC
size: many
D: -
J: TRBJ2-5
V: TRBV28

CDR3: CASSLVGGASDEQFF
DNA: TGCGCCAGCAGCTTGGTAGGGGGGGCCTCTGATGAGCAGTTCTTC
size: -
D: -
J: TRBJ2-1
V: TRBV5-1

CDR3: CATSSRRFYEQYF
DNA: TGTGCCACCAGCTCCAGACGGTTCTACGAGCAGTACTTC
size: few
D: -
J: TRBJ2-7
V: TRBV15

CDR3: CASSSLAGVRETQYF
DNA: TGTGCCAGCAGTTCCCTAGCGGGAGTGCGAGAGACCCAGTACTTC
size: many
D: TRBD2
J: TRBJ2-5
V: TRBV6-1

CDR3: CAWSPETLSGVLTF
DNA: TGTGCCTGGAGTCCAGAGACACTTTCAGGGGTCCTGACTTTC
size: -
D: -
J: TRBJ2-6
V: TRBV30

CDR3: CATSDPQGPPETQYF
DNA: TGTGCCACCAGTGATCCCCAGGGCCCTCCGGAGACCCAGTACTTC
size: -
D: -
J: TRBJ2-5
V: TRBV24-1

CDR3: CASSSPLSTGELFF
DNA: TGCGCCAGCAGCTCACCCTTGAGCACCGGGGAGCTGTTTTTT
size: few
D: -
J: TRBJ2-2
V: TRBV5-1

CDR3: CASSGSGMVKNIQYF
DNA: TGTGCCAGCAGCGGAAGCGGGATGGTCAAAAACATTCAGTACTTC
size: -
D: TRBD2
J: TRBJ2-4
V: TRBV14

CDR3: CASSLEGRISYNEQFF
DNA: TGTGCCAGCAGCTTAGAGGGGCGGATTTCCTACAATGAGCAGTTCTTC
size: many
D: -
J: TRBJ2-1
V: TRBV7-2

CDR3: CSGRGTDSSYEQYF
DNA: TGCAGCGGCAGGGGGACAGACAGCTCCTACGAGCAGTACTTC
size: few
D: TRBD1
J: TRBJ2-7
V: TRBV29-1

CDR3: CASSQELAGGNTGELFF
DNA: TGCGCCAGCAGCCAAGAACTAGCGGGGGGAAACACCGGGGAGCTGTTTTTT
size: -
D: TRBD2
J: TRBJ2-2
V: TRBV4-3

CDR3: CSARNRQGSDEQYF
DNA: TGCAGTGCTAGAAATCGACAGGGCTCTGACGAGCAGTACTTC
size: few
D: TRBD1
J: TRBJ2-7
V: TRBV20-1

CDR3: CASSGPGQGPYEQYF
DNA: TGTGCCAGCAGCGGTCCGGGACAGGGGCCCTACGAGCAGTACTTC
size: few
D: TRBD1
J: TRBJ2-7
V: TRBV28

CDR3: CASSPGTVGSPLHF
DNA: TGTGCCAGCAGCCCAGGGACAGTCGGTTCACCCCTCCACTTT
size: once
D: TRBD1
J: TRBJ1-6
V: TRBV4-2

CDR3: CASRSIYGNEKLFF
DNA: TGTGCCAGCAGGTCCATATACGGTAATGAAAAACTGTTTTTT
size: few
D: -
J: TRBJ1-4
V: TRBV28

CDR3: CASSLLAGEGDEQFF
DNA: TGTGCCAGCAGTTTACTGGCGGGAGAGGGAGATGAGCAGTTCTTC
size: few
D: TRBD2
J: TRBJ2-1
V: TRBV12-3/TRBV12-4

CDR3: CASNYARDYFPYNEQFF
DNA: TGTGCCAGCAACTACGCCCGGGACTACTTTCCTTACAATGAGCAGTTCTTC
size: -
D: TRBD2
J: TRBJ2-1
V: TRBV12-3/TRBV12-4

CDR3: CASSQVKGLGREADNEQFF
DNA: TGTGCCAGCAGCCAAGTAAAGGGATTAGGGCGGGAGGCTGACAATGAGCAGTTCTTC
size: few
D: TRBD2
J: TRBJ2-1
V: TRBV14

CDR3: CASSEYGTGASKNIQYF
DNA: TGTGCCAGCAGTGAATACGGGACGGGCGCTTCCAAAAACATTCAGTACTTC
size: -
D: -
J: TRBJ2-4
V: TRBV25-1

CDR3: CASSLRQGAELFF
DNA: TGTGCCAGCAGCTTACGACAGGGAGCGGAACTGTTTTTT
size: -
D: TRBD1
J: TRBJ1-4
V: TRBV6-1

CDR3: CASSLRDGEREKETQYF
DNA: TGTGCCAGCAGTCTACGGGACGGGGAGCGGGAGAAAGAGACCCAGTACTTC
size: many
D: TRBD2
J: TRBJ2-5
V: TRBV12-3/TRBV12-4

CDR3: CASRLAEWSYEQYF
DNA: TGCGCCAGCAGGCTAGCGGAGTGGTCCTACGAGCAGTACTTC
size: -
D: TRBD2
J: TRBJ2-7
V: TRBV4-1

CDR3: CASSLRGLAGAIEQFF
DNA: TGTGCCAGCAGCCTCAGGGGACTAGCGGGAGCTATTGAGCAGTTCTTC
size: -
D: TRBD2
J: TRBJ2-1
V: TRBV7-2

CDR3: CASSSRTFQETQYF
DNA: TGTGCCAGCAGCTCGAGGACGTTCCAAGAGACCCAGTACTTC
size: many
D: -
J: TRBJ2-5
V: TRBV11-2

CDR3: CATSRGRGQPKDTQYF
DNA: TGTGCCACCAGCAGAGGGAGGGGTCAACCTAAAGATACGCAGTATTTT
size: many
D: -
J: TRBJ2-3
V: TRBV15

CDR3: CASSISGPDLLYTGELFF
DNA: TGTGCCAGCAGTATTAGCGGGCCCGATCTCTTGTACACCGGGGAGCTGTTTTTT
size: -
D: TRBD2
J: TRBJ2-2
V: TRBV12-3/TRBV12-4

CDR3: CASSSAGRADQPQHF
DNA: TGCGCCAGCAGCTCAGCAGGCCGGGCAGATCAGCCCCAGCATTTT
size: -
D: -
J: TRBJ1-5
V: TRBV5-1

CDR3: CASMDFLNQPQHF
DNA: TGTGCCAGCATGGACTTCCTTAATCAGCCCCAGCATTTT
size: many
D: -
J: TRBJ1-5
V: TRBV6-1

CDR3: CASSSTPGTGYGYTF
DNA: TGTGCCAGCAGCAGCACACCGGGGACAGGGTATGGCTACACCTTC
size: -
D: TRBD1
J: TRBJ1-2
V: TRBV7-9

CDR3: CASKWRGSTDTQYF
DNA: TGTGCCAGCAAATGGCGGGGCAGCACAGATACGCAGTATTTT
size: many
D: -
J: TRBJ2-3
V: TRBV2

CDR3: CASSLRTSIETQYF
DNA: TGTGCCAGCAGCTTACGAACTAGCATCGAGACCCAGTACTTC
size: -
D: -
J: TRBJ2-5
V: TRBV11-2

CDR3: CASRPGGEGINIQYF
DNA: TGTGCCAGCAGACCGGGGGGTGAGGGGATAAACATTCAGTACTTC
size: many
D: TRBD2
J: TRBJ2-4
V: TRBV28

CDR3: CSAPPGTGAKETQYF
DNA: TGCAGTGCGCCTCCTGGGACAGGGGCGAAAGAGACCCAGTACTTC
size: few
D: TRBD1
J: TRBJ2-5
V: TRBV20-1